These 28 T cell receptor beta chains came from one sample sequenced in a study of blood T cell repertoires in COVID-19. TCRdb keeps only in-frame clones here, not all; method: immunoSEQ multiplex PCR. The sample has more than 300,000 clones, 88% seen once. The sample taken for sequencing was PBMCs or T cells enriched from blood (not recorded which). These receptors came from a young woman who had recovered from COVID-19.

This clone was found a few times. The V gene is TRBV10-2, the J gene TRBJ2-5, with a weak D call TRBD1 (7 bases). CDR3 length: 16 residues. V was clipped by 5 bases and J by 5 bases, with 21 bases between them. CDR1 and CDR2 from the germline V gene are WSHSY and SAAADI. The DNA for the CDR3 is TGCGCCAGCAGTAGAGCCTTCCAGGGGGGCGGTGAGACCCAGTACTTC. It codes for CASSRAFQGGGETQYF.

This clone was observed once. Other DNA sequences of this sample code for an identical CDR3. The CDR3, as DNA: TGTGCCTGGTCGCCCGGGACAGATACGCAGTATTTT. It is translated as CAWSPGTDTQYF. The rearrangement joins TRBV30 to TRBJ2-3; D remains unclear. The CDR3 is made up of 12 amino acids. Per germline, CDR1 GTSNPN and CDR2 SVGIG (reference sequence). Trimming took off 5 bases at V and 3 bases at J, with 9 bases between the two ends.

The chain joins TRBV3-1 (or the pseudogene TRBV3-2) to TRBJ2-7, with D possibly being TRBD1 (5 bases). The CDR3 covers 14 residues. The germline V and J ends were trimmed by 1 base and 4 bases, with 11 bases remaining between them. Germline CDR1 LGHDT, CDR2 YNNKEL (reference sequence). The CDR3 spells CASSQGGHDYEQYF. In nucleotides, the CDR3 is TGTGCCAGCAGCCAAGGGGGCCATGATTACGAGCAGTACTTC.

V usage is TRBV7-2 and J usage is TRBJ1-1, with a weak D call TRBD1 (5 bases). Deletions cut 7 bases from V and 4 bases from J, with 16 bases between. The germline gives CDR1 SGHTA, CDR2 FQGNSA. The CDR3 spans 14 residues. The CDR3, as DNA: TGTGCCAGCAACGGCTACACCCAGGGCACTGAAGCTTTCTTT. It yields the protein CASNGYTQGTEAFF.

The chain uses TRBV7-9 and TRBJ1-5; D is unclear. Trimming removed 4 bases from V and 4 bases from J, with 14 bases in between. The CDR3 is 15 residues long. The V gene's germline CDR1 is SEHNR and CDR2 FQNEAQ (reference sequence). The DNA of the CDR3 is TGTGCCAGCAGCTCCCAGGTGTCACCTAATCAGCCCCAGCATTTT. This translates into CASSSQVSPNQPQHF.

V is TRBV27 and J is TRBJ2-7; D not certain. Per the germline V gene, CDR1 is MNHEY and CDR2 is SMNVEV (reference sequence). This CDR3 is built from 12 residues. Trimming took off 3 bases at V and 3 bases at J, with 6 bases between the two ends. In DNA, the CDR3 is TGTGCCAGCAGTTTTTCGGGCTACGAGCAGTACTTC. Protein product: CASSFSGYEQYF.

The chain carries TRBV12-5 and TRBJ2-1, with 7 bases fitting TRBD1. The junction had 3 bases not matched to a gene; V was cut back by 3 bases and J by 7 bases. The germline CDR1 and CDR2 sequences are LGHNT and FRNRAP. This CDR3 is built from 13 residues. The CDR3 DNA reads TGTGCTAGTGGTTTCCCGGACAGGAATGAGCAGTTCTTC. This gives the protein CASGFPDRNEQFF. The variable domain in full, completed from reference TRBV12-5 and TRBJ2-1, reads DARVTQTPRHKVTEMGQEVTMRCQPILGHNTVFWYRQTMMQGLELLAYFRNRAPLDDSGMPKDRFSAEMPDATLATLKIQPSEPRDSAVYFCASGFPDRNEQFFGPGTRLTVL.

The CDR3 protein is CASSIGTGGNQPQHF. The CDR3 region has the DNA TGTGCCAGTAGTATTGGGACAGGGGGGAATCAGCCCCAGCATTTT. V and J are TRBV19 and TRBJ1-5, with 11 bases that match TRBD1. Germline V lookup: CDR1 LNHDA, CDR2 SQIVND (reference sequence). V lost 3 bases to trimming and J lost 4 bases; unmatched junction nucleotides: 2. The CDR3 is made up of 15 amino acids.

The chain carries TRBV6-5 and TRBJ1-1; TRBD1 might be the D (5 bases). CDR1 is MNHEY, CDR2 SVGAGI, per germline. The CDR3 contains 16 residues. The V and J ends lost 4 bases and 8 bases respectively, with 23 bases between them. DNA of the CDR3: TGTGCCAGCAGTTTCGGCACTAGCGGGACGGCTAGAGAAGCTTTCTTT. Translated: CASSFGTSGTAREAFF.

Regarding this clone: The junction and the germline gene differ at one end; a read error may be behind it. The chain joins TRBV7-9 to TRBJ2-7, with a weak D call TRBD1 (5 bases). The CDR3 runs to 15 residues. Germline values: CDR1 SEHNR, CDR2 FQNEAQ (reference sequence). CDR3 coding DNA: TGTGCCAGCAGCCCGGTTGGGTACGGCAGGGTAAATGGGAACTTC. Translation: CASSPVGYGRVNGNF.

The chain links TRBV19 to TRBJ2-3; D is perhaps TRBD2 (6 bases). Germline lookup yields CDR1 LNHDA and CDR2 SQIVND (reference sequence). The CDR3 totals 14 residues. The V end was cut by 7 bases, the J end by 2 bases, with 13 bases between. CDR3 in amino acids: CASNFAGSTDTQYF. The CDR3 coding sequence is TGTGCCAGTAACTTTGCGGGATCCACAGATACGCAGTATTTT.

CDR3 residues: CATSRDLQPQHF. The DNA of the CDR3 is TGTGCCACCAGCAGAGATCTACAGCCCCAGCATTTT. V is TRBV15 and J is TRBJ1-5; D is unresolved. The germline gives CDR1 LNHNV, CDR2 YYDKDF (reference sequence). V was trimmed by 0 bases and J by 7 bases, leaving 4 bases between them. The CDR3 is 12 residues long. The full variable domain, rest sourced from reference TRBV15 and TRBJ1-5, is DAMVIQNPRYQVTQFGKPVTLSCSQTLNHNVMYWYQQKSSQAPKLLFHYYDKDFNNEADTPDNFQSRRPNTSFCFLDIRSPGLGDTAMYLCATSRDLQPQHFGDGTRLSIL.

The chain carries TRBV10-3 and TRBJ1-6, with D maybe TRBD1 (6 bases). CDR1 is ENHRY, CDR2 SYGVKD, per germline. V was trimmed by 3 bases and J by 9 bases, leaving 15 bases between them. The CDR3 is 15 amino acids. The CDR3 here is CAISEGGESGSPLHF. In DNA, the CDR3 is TGTGCCATCAGTGAAGGGGGGGAGTCGGGTTCACCCCTCCACTTT.

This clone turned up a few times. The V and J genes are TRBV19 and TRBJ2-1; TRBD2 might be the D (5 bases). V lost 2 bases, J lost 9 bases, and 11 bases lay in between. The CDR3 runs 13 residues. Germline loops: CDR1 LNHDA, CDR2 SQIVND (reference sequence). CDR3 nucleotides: TGTGCCAGTAGTATAATCCCAGGAGGTGAGCAGTTCTTC. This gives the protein CASSIIPGGEQFF.

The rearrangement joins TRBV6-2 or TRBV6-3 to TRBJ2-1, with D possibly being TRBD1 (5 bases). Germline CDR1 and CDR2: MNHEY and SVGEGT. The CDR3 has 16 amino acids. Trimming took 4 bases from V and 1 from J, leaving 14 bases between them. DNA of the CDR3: TGTGCCAGCAGTTCGTGGAATCCAGGGTCCTACAATGAGCAGTTCTTC. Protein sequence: CASSSWNPGSYNEQFF.

In DNA, the CDR3 is TGCGCCAGCAGCTTAGGACTAGCGGGGGCCGAGGCAGAGACCCAGTACTTC. Amino acids: CASSLGLAGAEAETQYF. The chain employs TRBV5-1 and TRBJ2-5, with TRBD2 matching 13 bases. The germline gives CDR1 SGHRS, CDR2 YFSETQ. V gave up 2 bases and J gave up 4 bases; unmatched junction bases: 8. The CDR3 is 17 amino acids.

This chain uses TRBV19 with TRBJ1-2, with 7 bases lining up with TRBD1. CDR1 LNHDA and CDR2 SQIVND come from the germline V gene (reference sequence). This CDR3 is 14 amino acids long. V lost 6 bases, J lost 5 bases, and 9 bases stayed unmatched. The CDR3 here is CASSPYPGGYGYTF. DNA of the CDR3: TGTGCCAGTAGCCCTTACCCAGGGGGATATGGCTACACCTTC.

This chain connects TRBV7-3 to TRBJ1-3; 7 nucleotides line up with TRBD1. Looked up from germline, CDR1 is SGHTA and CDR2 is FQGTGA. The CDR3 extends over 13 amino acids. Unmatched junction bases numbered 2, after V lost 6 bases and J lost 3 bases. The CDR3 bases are TGTGCCAGCAGTCAGGGGGTTGGAAACACCATATATTTT. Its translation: CASSQGVGNTIYF. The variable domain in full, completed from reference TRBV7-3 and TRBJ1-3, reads GAGVSQTPSNKVTEKGKYVELRCDPISGHTALYWYRQSLGQGPEFLIYFQGTGAADDSGLPNDRFFAVRPEGSVSTLKIQRTERGDSAVYLCASSQGVGNTIYFGEGSWLTVV.

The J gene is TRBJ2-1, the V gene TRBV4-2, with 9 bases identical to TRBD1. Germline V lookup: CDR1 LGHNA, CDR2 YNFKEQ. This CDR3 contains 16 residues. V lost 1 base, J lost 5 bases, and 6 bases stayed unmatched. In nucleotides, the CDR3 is TGTGCCAGCAGCCAAGTTAGGGGACAGGGTGACAATGAGCAGTTCTTC. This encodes CASSQVRGQGDNEQFF.

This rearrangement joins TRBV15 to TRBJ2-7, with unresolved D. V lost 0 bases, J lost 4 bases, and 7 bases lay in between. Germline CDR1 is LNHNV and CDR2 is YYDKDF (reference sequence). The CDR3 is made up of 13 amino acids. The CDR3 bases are TGTGCCACCAGCAGAGATCCAGGTTACGAGCAGTACTTC. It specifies CATSRDPGYEQYF. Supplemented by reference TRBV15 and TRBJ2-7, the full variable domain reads DAMVIQNPRYQVTQFGKPVTLSCSQTLNHNVMYWYQQKSSQAPKLLFHYYDKDFNNEADTPDNFQSRRPNTSFCFLDIRSPGLGDTAMYLCATSRDPGYEQYFGPGTRLTVT.

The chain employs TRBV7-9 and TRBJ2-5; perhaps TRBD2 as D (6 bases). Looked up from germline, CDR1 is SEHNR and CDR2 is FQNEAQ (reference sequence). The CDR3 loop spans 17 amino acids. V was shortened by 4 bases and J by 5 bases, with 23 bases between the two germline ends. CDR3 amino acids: CASSSIVGEASRETQYF. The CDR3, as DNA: TGTGCCAGCAGCTCCATTGTCGGGGAGGCCTCCAGGGAGACCCAGTACTTC.

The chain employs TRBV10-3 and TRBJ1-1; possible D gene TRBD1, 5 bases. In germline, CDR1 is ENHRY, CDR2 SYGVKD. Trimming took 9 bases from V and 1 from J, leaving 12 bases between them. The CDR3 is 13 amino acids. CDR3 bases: TGTGCCATTCTGGGGGGAGAGAACACTGAAGCTTTCTTT. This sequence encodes CAILGGENTEAFF.

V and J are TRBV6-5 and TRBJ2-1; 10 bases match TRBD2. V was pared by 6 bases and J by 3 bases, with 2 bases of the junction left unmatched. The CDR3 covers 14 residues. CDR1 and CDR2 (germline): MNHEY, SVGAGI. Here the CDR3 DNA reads TGTGCCAGCAGCAGGACTAGCGGCTACAATGAGCAGTTCTTC. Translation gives CASSRTSGYNEQFF.

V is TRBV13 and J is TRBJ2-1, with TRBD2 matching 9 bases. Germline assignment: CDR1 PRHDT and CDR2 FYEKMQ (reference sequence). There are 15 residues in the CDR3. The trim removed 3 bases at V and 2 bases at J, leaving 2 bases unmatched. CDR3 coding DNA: TGTGCCAGCAGCTTGGCGGGGGGGCCCTACAATGAGCAGTTCTTC. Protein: CASSLAGGPYNEQFF.

CDR3 coding DNA: TGTGCCAGCAGCCAATGGCTGAACACTGAAGCTTTCTTT. Translated: CASSQWLNTEAFF. The gene calls are TRBV7-3 and TRBJ1-1; D ambiguous. CDR3 length equals 13 residues. The V end was cut by 5 bases, the J end by 0 bases, with 7 bases between. From germline, CDR1 is SGHTA and CDR2 FQGTGA.

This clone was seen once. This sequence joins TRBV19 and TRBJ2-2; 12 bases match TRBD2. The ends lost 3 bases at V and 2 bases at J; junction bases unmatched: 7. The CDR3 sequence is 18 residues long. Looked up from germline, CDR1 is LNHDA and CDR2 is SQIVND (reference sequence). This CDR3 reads CASSIPQTSGGNTGELFF. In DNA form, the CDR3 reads TGTGCCAGTAGTATCCCCCAGACTAGCGGGGGAAACACCGGGGAGCTGTTTTTT.

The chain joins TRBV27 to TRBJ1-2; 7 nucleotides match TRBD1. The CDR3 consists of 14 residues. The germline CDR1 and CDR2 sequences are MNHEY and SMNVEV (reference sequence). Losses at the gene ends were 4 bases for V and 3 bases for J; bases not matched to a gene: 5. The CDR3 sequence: CASSSTGLDYGYTF. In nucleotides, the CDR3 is TGTGCCAGCAGTTCGACAGGGCTCGACTATGGCTACACCTTC.

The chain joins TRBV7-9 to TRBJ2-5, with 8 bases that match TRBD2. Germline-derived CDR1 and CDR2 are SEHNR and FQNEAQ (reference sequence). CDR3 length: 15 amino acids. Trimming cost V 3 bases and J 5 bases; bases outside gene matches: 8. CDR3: CASSFYLGGEETQYF. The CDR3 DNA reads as TGTGCCAGCAGCTTTTATCTCGGGGGGGAGGAGACCCAGTACTTC.